Each of the 15 T cell receptor beta chains below was sequenced from the same sample in a study of cytotoxic CD8 clonotypes in ibrutinib-treated CLL. TCRdb's table, derived via immunoSEQ multiplex PCR, lists solely in-frame clones and lacks some. The sample holds roughly 76,000 clones, more than 75% seen once. This specimen was PBMCs, taken at disease progression, from a patient treated with ibrutinib. The receptors stem from a human donor with chronic lymphocytic leukemia.

V gene TRBV6-5 combines with J gene TRBJ1-1; D remains ambiguous. Germline CDR1 is MNHEY and CDR2 is SVGAGI. The CDR3 is 12 residues long. V lost 6 bases and J lost 4, with 9 bases in between. CDR3 loop: CASRRRSTEAFF. CDR3 nucleotides: TGTGCCAGCAGGCGGCGTTCCACTGAAGCTTTCTTT.

There are a few counts of this clone. The genes are TRBV7-6 and TRBJ1-2, with D possibly matching TRBD1 (6 bases). There are 18 residues in the CDR3. Germline CDR1 reads SGHVS; CDR2 reads FNYEAQ. With 5 bases removed from V and 0 bases from J, the gap between germline ends came to 22 bases. The CDR3 sequence is CASSADRSRPTTNYGYTF. CDR3 in DNA: TGTGCCAGCAGCGCGGACAGATCGAGGCCGACGACTAACTATGGCTACACCTTC.

This clone was picked up a small number of times. The rearrangement uses TRBV11-3 and TRBJ1-1; the D is unclear. Trimming removed 5 bases from V and 4 bases from J, with 11 bases in between. This CDR3 comprises 13 residues. Germline assignment: CDR1 SGHNT and CDR2 YENEEA. The CDR3 sequence: CASSKRSTTEAFF. The CDR3 coding sequence is TGTGCCAGCAGCAAGCGATCAACCACTGAAGCTTTCTTT.

This clone was seen a handful of times. The chain uses TRBV6-1 and TRBJ1-6, with a weak D call TRBD1 (6 bases). Trimming took 2 bases from V and 14 from J, leaving 13 bases between them. The V gene's germline CDR1 is MNHNS and CDR2 SASEGT. The CDR3 is made up of 13 amino acids. CDR3 sequence reads: CASSESDRLALHF. CDR3 nucleotide sequence: TGTGCCAGCAGTGAATCAGACAGGCTGGCCCTCCACTTT.

CDR3 loop: CASTGRNSRWDTEAFF. Written as DNA, the CDR3 is TGTGCCAGCACGGGTAGGAACTCTCGGTGGGACACTGAAGCTTTCTTT. The chain recombines TRBV14 with TRBJ1-1; D is uncertain. Looked up from germline, CDR1 is SGHDN and CDR2 is FVKESK. This CDR3 is 16 amino acids long. V was pared by 7 bases and J by 3 bases, with 21 bases between.

A remark on this clone: The same CDR3 is also encoded by other DNA sequences in this sample. V is TRBV20-1 and J is TRBJ2-7; D is unresolved. The CDR3 totals 11 residues. Germline V lookup: CDR1 DFQATT, CDR2 SNEGSKA (reference sequence). The V gene lost 5 bases and the J gene lost 1 base, with 6 bases spanning the gap. CDR3 sequence (DNA): TGCAGTGCTGCCAGGTCCTACGAGCAGTACTTC. Translation: CSAARSYEQYF.

This clone was recorded only once. The chain links TRBV5-1 to TRBJ2-7; D not resolved. The germline V gene encodes CDR1 SGHRS and CDR2 YFSETQ. V lost 2 bases and J 4 bases, leaving 4 bases between the germline ends. There are 11 residues in the CDR3. CDR3 DNA sequence: TGCGCCAGCAGCTTTGATTACGAGCAGTACTTC. The encoded protein is CASSFDYEQYF.

The chain links TRBV6-5 to TRBJ2-7; D is unresolved. The CDR3 length is 15 residues. The ends were cut back, 0 bases at V and 2 bases at J, with 11 bases in the middle. Germline values: CDR1 MNHEY, CDR2 SVGAGI. CDR3 sequence: CASSYSNGPTYEQYF. The CDR3, as DNA: TGTGCCAGCAGTTACTCGAATGGACCAACCTACGAGCAGTACTTC.

Only a few counts were recorded for this clone. The rearrangement joins TRBV18 to TRBJ2-1; 7 bases are a match to TRBD2. Germline CDR1 reads KGHSH; CDR2 reads LQKENI. The CDR3 runs to 15 residues. The trim removed 6 bases at V and 5 bases at J, leaving 10 bases unmatched. CDR3 nucleotides: TGTGCCAGCTCGGCTGGGACTAACTTTCACAATGAGCAGTTCTTC. Amino acids: CASSAGTNFHNEQFF.

The V gene is TRBV5-1, the J gene TRBJ2-5, with D maybe TRBD1 (6 bases). The germline V and J ends were trimmed by 4 bases and 3 bases, with 13 bases remaining between them. This CDR3 spans 14 amino acids. Germline CDR1 is SGHRS and CDR2 is YFSETQ. CDR3 nucleotide sequence: TGCGCCAGCAGCCTGACAGGTGAAAAAGAGACCCAGTACTTC. Protein product: CASSLTGEKETQYF.

The chain recombines TRBV2 with TRBJ2-7; D might be TRBD1 (6 bases). V was clipped by 3 bases and J by 5 bases, with 17 bases between them. Germline V CDR1 and CDR2: SNHLY, FYNNEI. The CDR3 extends over 15 amino acids. The CDR3 is CASSDLLGRDNEQYF. CDR3 DNA sequence: TGTGCCAGCAGTGATCTCTTGGGCAGGGACAACGAGCAGTACTTC.

The chain recombines TRBV12-5 with TRBJ2-7, with D perhaps TRBD1 (5 bases). Germline lookup yields CDR1 LGHNT and CDR2 FRNRAP. CDR3 length: 19 amino acids. Trimming removed 2 bases at V and 1 base at J, with 24 bases between. The CDR3 reads CASGLTKLRQKFTSYEQYF. The CDR3 nucleotides read TGTGCTAGTGGTTTGACGAAACTCCGACAGAAATTTACTTCCTACGAGCAGTACTTC.

The chain carries TRBV15 and TRBJ2-1; D is unresolved. This CDR3 spans 12 amino acids. CDR1 and CDR2 (germline): LNHNV, YYDKDF (reference sequence). Between the trimmed V and J ends, which lost 5 bases and 6 bases, there was a span of 8 bases. The CDR3 loop reads CATSAYSNEQFF. The CDR3 region has the DNA TGTGCCACCAGCGCTTATAGCAATGAGCAGTTCTTC.

This chain joins TRBV29-1 and TRBJ2-5; perhaps TRBD2 as D (6 bases). Germline V gene lookup returns CDR1 SQVTM and CDR2 ANQGSEA. The CDR3 is made up of 12 amino acids. The V end lost 3 bases, the J end lost 5 bases, and 10 bases lay between the germline ends. The DNA of the CDR3 is TGCAGCGTTGATCGGGAGTTGGAGACCCAGTACTTC. The encoded protein is CSVDRELETQYF.

The chain is built from TRBV7-9 and TRBJ2-1; unclear D gene. The CDR3 is 11 amino acids. V was pared by 6 bases and J by 15 bases, with 15 bases between. In germline, CDR1 is SEHNR, CDR2 FQNEAQ (reference sequence). The CDR3 DNA reads TGTGCCAGCAGTCCTGGACCGTCTTGGTTCTTC. Its translation is CASSPGPSWFF.